Described below is a single T cell receptor (beta chain) sequence and its context. This specimen comes from a study of cytomegalovirus exposure and HLA in healthy donors. 13 Jbeta primers and 60 Vbeta primers were used for the PCR. The method was immunoSEQ multiplex PCR; TCRdb's version includes in-frame clones alone and lacks a portion of them. This sample has some 200,000 clones, with roughly 80% found just once. The CDR3 spans 15 residues. V dropped 0 bases and J dropped 3 bases, with 15 bases sitting between them. Germline CDR1 is SQVTM and CDR2 is ANQGSEA. The source material was PBMCs. The chain employs TRBV29-1 and TRBJ2-7; D ambiguous. This receptor was obtained from a man aged 35 to 55 in good health and CMV-seropositive. The DNA of the CDR3 is TGCAGCGTTGAAGACGACTTGAATACGGGCTACGAGCAGTACTTC. It specifies CSVEDDLNTGYEQYF.